The 8 T cell receptor beta chains below all came from one sample that was sequenced in a study of T cell repertoires in ileal Crohn's disease. The assay was immunoSEQ multiplex PCR, and TCRdb's table has in-frame clones only and misses some. The data contain roughly 4,000 clones, about 79% of them singletons. The sequenced material came from ileal tissue. The receptor source for this set is an adult with Crohn's disease.

V and J are TRBV7-6 and TRBJ2-2, with D tentatively TRBD1 (6 bases). Germline CDR1 and CDR2: SGHVS and FNYEAQ. The germline V and J ends were trimmed by 4 bases and 5 bases, with 14 bases remaining between them. CDR3 length equals 15 residues. The CDR3 spells CASSSMQGPTGELFF. CDR3 bases: TGTGCCAGCAGCTCCATGCAGGGGCCAACCGGGGAGCTGTTTTTT.

The genes are TRBV27 and TRBJ1-1; D gene ambiguous. Trimming shortened V by 0 bases and J by 1 base, and 9 bases separated the two germline ends. Germline loops: CDR1 MNHEY, CDR2 SMNVEV (reference sequence). This CDR3 region has 15 residues. The CDR3 sequence: CASSLSNEGNTEAFF. The CDR3 nucleotides read TGTGCCAGCAGTTTATCGAACGAGGGGAACACTGAAGCTTTCTTT.

This rearrangement joins TRBV6-1 to TRBJ1-2; 10 positions agree with TRBD1. The V gene end was trimmed by 1 base and the J gene end by 4 bases; junction bases not matched to a gene: 3. This CDR3 has 15 amino acids. Looked up from germline, CDR1 is MNHNS and CDR2 is SASEGT. CDR3 region: CASSEDGTGVYGYTF. For the CDR3, the DNA is TGTGCCAGCAGTGAAGATGGGACAGGGGTCTATGGCTACACCTTC.

The CDR3 here is CARSLREGSYEQYF. The CDR3 DNA follows: TGTGCCAGAAGTCTCAGGGAGGGGTCCTACGAGCAGTACTTC. The chain couples TRBV5-3 to TRBJ2-7, with TRBD2 matching over 7 bases. TRBV5-3 is sorted into the ORF group, with uncertain function. The CDR3 loop spans 14 amino acids. V lost 5 bases, J lost 1 base, and 6 bases stayed unmatched.

By sample share, this clone is large (0.1 to 1%). V and J are TRBV5-4 and TRBJ2-3; 7 positions match TRBD2. V dropped 2 bases and J dropped 5; count of bases not matched to a gene: 11. This CDR3 is built from 16 residues. Germline V lookup: CDR1 SGHNT, CDR2 YYREEE (reference sequence). CDR3: CASSFWGSGILDTQYF. The CDR3 DNA sequence: TGTGCCAGCAGCTTTTGGGGGAGCGGGATTTTAGATACGCAGTATTTT.

The chain employs TRBV10-3 and TRBJ1-1; possible D gene TRBD1, 6 bases. The CDR3 runs to 14 residues. Germline lookup yields CDR1 ENHRY and CDR2 SYGVKD. Deletions cut 10 bases from V and 0 bases from J, with 15 bases between. CDR3 in amino acids: CATWTVSMNTEAFF. DNA for the CDR3: TGTGCCACATGGACAGTTTCCATGAACACTGAAGCTTTCTTT.

V and J are TRBV7-8 and TRBJ2-3, with 8 bases lining up with TRBD2. J was trimmed by 2 bases and V by 4 bases; bases with no gene match: 14. The CDR3 runs to 18 residues. The germline V gene has CDR1 SGHVS and CDR2 FQNEAQ. The CDR3 DNA follows: TGTGCCAGCAGCTCCCCGTCGATGGCGGGGGGCGACACAGATACGCAGTATTTT. Translated, it gives CASSSPSMAGGDTDTQYF.

This chain uses TRBV7-2 with TRBJ2-3; no reliable D call. Trimming took 6 bases from V and 4 from J, leaving 11 bases between them. The germline gives CDR1 SGHTA, CDR2 FQGNSA. This CDR3 region has 13 residues. CDR3 bases: TGTGCCAGCAGATCTCCCCGGGCAGATACGCAGTATTTT. Its protein is CASRSPRADTQYF.